This TCR beta chain came from a study of T cell responses to AZD1222 COVID-19 vaccine. Study results and limitations: Baseline seropositivity characterized only a handful of AZD1222 recipients. Unmutated variant regions are reportedly targeted by nearly half of spike-specific TCRs. The donors showed a predominance of white British ancestry and of females, with possible underestimation of clonal diversity.

Deletions cut 0 bases from V and 3 bases from J, with 9 bases between. This CDR3 is built from 16 residues. The germline V gene encodes CDR1 SGHVS and CDR2 FQNEAQ. Generated by immunoSEQ multiplex PCR, the TCRdb table keeps only in-frame clones and is missing some. Found here are some 90,000 clones, less than 90% of them singletons; the top ten hold approximately 5.2%. Whether given at about 4 or about 12 weeks, second doses were pooled. On this clone: Its antigen remains unidentified.

V and J are TRBV7-8 and TRBJ2-6, with D possibly called TRBD1 or TRBD2 (6 bases each). The clonotype was recovered from an adult who received the AZD1222 COVID-19 vaccine. Sequencing used peripheral blood, obtained 28 days after the second AZD1222 dose. The CDR3 coding sequence is TGTGCCAGCAGCTTAGCTCGGGGGCTTGGGGCCAACGTCCTGACTTTC. Protein product: CASSLARGLGANVLTF.